The clone carrying this T cell receptor beta chain was recorded a few times. Its antigen is still unknown. Germline-derived CDR1 and CDR2 are SGHDT and YYEEEE. Unmatched junction bases numbered 4, after V lost 4 bases and J lost 3 bases. The CDR3 consists of 14 residues. Primers used in a second PCR of roughly 6 to 11 cycles were a sample-barcoded 5' primer and a J-beta primer mix. TCRdb re-called the 5' RACE reads with MiXCR, one entry per CDR3 protein. The sample includes 1.5 million to 2 million distinct CDR3 sequences, around 36% of them seen just once. This sample is drawn from a study of blood T cells in healthy people across ages. As for the study in general: Template switching picked up about one barcoded beta molecule for each two T cells. Overall study results and limits: Naive T cell percentage strongly correlated with TCR beta diversity. In older individuals, TCR beta diversity per million T cells was lower, falling roughly linearly with age. Whereas aged donors had fewer naive CD4+ cells, long-lived donors had more of them and higher diversity.

Sequencing used blood. The V gene is TRBV5-6, the J gene TRBJ2-3; 8 positions agree with TRBD2. This TCR was sampled from a woman in her twenties or thirties in good health. The DNA of the CDR3 is TGTGCCAGCAGCGAAGGACTAGCTACAGATACGCAGTATTTT. Translated: CASSEGLATDTQYF.